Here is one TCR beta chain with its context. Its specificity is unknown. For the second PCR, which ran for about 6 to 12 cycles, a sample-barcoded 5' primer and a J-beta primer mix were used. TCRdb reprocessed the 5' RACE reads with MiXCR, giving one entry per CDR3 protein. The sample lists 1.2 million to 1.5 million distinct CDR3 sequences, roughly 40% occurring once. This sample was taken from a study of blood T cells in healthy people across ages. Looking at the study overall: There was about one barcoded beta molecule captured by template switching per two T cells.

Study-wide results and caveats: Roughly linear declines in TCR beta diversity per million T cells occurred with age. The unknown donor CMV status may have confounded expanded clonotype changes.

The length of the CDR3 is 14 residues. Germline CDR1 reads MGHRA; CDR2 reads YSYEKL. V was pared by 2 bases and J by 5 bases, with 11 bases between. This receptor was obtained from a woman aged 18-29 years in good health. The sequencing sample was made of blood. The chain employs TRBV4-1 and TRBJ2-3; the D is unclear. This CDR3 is CASSQTYPLDTQYF. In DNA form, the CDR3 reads TGCGCCAGCAGCCAAACTTATCCCCTAGATACGCAGTATTTT.